This T cell receptor beta chain was found in a study of T cell responses to AZD1222 COVID-19 vaccine. TCRdb's table, derived via immunoSEQ multiplex PCR, lists solely in-frame clones and lacks some. The sample contains 58,000 or so clones, roughly 90% of which appear only once. Germline CDR1 and CDR2: MDHEN and SYDVKM. The CDR3 runs to 11 residues. V shed 7 bases and J shed 15 bases, with 15 bases lying between them. V gene TRBV28 combines with J gene TRBJ1-4, with D possibly matching TRBD1 (5 bases). Sequenced here: peripheral blood, sampled 28 days after the second AZD1222 dose. This clonotype originated in an adult who received the AZD1222 COVID-19 vaccine. The CDR3 coding sequence is TGTGCCAGCACCGTGGGGCGTCAGTTGTTTTTT. Its translation is CASTVGRQLFF. The variable domain in full, with the rest retrieved from reference TRBV28 and TRBJ1-4, is DVKVTQSSRYLVKRTGEKVFLECVQDMDHENMFWYRQDPGLGLRLIYFSYDVKMKEKGDIPEGYSVSREKKERFSLILESASTNQTSMYLCASTVGRQLFFGSGTQLSVL.